These T cell receptor beta chains were read from a single sample in a study of T cell responses to AZD1222 COVID-19 vaccine. Clones were sequenced by immunoSEQ multiplex PCR, and TCRdb holds only the in-frame ones, with some missing. Altogether about 190,000 clones are present, around 93% being singletons, with the ten largest covering about 9.3%. Sequenced here: peripheral blood, sampled on day 0 of AZD1222 vaccination. These receptors were taken from an adult in good health. The CDR3 runs from the conserved cysteine through the conserved F or W. The D gene is left open where the match is weak. The size of a clone is reported for some rows only, either as once, few or many, or as a class for expanded clones.

v_gene: TRBV10-3; abundance: once; d_gene: TRBD1; j_gene: TRBJ1-2; CDR3aa: CAISAQGIQGGYGYTF; CDR3nt: TGTGCCATCAGTGCCCAGGGGATTCAGGGGGGCTATGGCTACACCTTC
v_gene: TRBV6-5; abundance: -; d_gene: -; j_gene: TRBJ1-2; CDR3aa: CASSLSGVPYYGYTF; CDR3nt: TGTGCCAGCAGTTTGTCAGGGGTCCCATACTATGGCTACACCTTC
v_gene: TRBV6-5; abundance: -; d_gene: -; j_gene: TRBJ1-1; CDR3aa: CASSYGQNTEAFF; CDR3nt: TGTGCCAGCAGTTACGGCCAGAACACTGAAGCTTTCTTT
v_gene: TRBV6-6; abundance: -; d_gene: -; j_gene: TRBJ1-6; CDR3aa: CASSYSGLGSPLHF; CDR3nt: TGTGCCAGCAGTTACTCAGGGTTAGGTTCACCCCTCCACTTT
v_gene: TRBV5-4; abundance: -; d_gene: -; j_gene: TRBJ1-1; CDR3aa: CASSLAVGRDTEAFF; CDR3nt: TGTGCCAGCAGCTTGGCGGTAGGGAGGGACACTGAAGCTTTCTTT
v_gene: TRBV6-5; abundance: once; d_gene: -; j_gene: TRBJ2-7; CDR3aa: CASRPTGGGLGEQYF; CDR3nt: TGTGCCAGCAGACCCACAGGTGGGGGGCTAGGCGAGCAGTACTTC
v_gene: TRBV25-1; abundance: -; d_gene: TRBD1; j_gene: TRBJ1-1; CDR3aa: CASSLQGLANTEAFF; CDR3nt: TGTGCCAGCAGTCTACAGGGGTTGGCGAACACTGAAGCTTTCTTT
v_gene: TRBV5-1; abundance: once; d_gene: -; j_gene: TRBJ2-1; CDR3aa: CASSLDGVSYNEQFF; CDR3nt: TGCGCCAGCAGCTTGGACGGGGTGAGCTACAATGAGCAGTTCTTC
v_gene: TRBV5-6; abundance: -; d_gene: TRBD2; j_gene: TRBJ2-2; CDR3aa: CASSFLGGLAGVNTGELFF; CDR3nt: TGTGCCAGCAGCTTTCTGGGGGGACTAGCGGGAGTAAACACCGGGGAGCTGTTTTTT
v_gene: TRBV5-6; abundance: -; d_gene: TRBD2; j_gene: TRBJ2-7; CDR3aa: CASSLSLAGVVEQYF; CDR3nt: TGTGCCAGCAGCTTGAGTCTAGCGGGAGTTGTGGAGCAGTACTTC
v_gene: TRBV19; abundance: -; d_gene: -; j_gene: TRBJ2-3; CDR3aa: CASSILTSNTQYF; CDR3nt: TGTGCCAGTAGTATCCTTACATCCAATACGCAGTATTTT
v_gene: TRBV5-6; abundance: -; d_gene: TRBD2; j_gene: TRBJ2-7; CDR3aa: CASSLTLGLAGNYEQYF; CDR3nt: TGTGCCAGCAGCTTGACGTTAGGGCTAGCGGGGAACTACGAGCAGTACTTC
v_gene: TRBV5-1; abundance: once; d_gene: -; j_gene: TRBJ1-2; CDR3aa: CASSSGRDTENYGYTF; CDR3nt: TGCGCCAGCAGCTCCGGACGCGACACCGAAAACTATGGCTACACCTTC
v_gene: TRBV5-5; abundance: -; d_gene: -; j_gene: TRBJ1-4; CDR3aa: CASSLGRAATNEKLFF; CDR3nt: TGTGCCAGCAGCTTAGGGAGGGCTGCAACTAATGAAAAACTGTTTTTT
v_gene: TRBV19; abundance: -; d_gene: TRBD2; j_gene: TRBJ2-2; CDR3aa: CASSNLRTSGDTGELFF; CDR3nt: TGTGCCAGTAGTAACCTAAGGACTAGCGGGGACACCGGGGAGCTGTTTTTT
v_gene: TRBV5-8; abundance: -; d_gene: TRBD1; j_gene: TRBJ2-4; CDR3aa: CASSSKQPQGANRAKNIQYF; CDR3nt: TGTGCCAGCAGCTCCAAACAACCTCAGGGGGCTAATAGAGCCAAAAACATTCAGTACTTC
v_gene: TRBV4-2; abundance: -; d_gene: TRBD1; j_gene: TRBJ1-5; CDR3aa: CASSQDLRTGSNQPQHF; CDR3nt: TGTGCCAGCAGCCAAGATCTGCGGACAGGGAGCAATCAGCCCCAGCATTTT
v_gene: TRBV6-1; abundance: -; d_gene: -; j_gene: TRBJ1-3; CDR3aa: CASSTSGTSGNTIYF; CDR3nt: TGTGCCAGCAGTACTTCAGGGACCTCTGGAAACACCATATATTTT
v_gene: TRBV27; abundance: -; d_gene: -; j_gene: TRBJ2-1; CDR3aa: CASGSLAEQFF; CDR3nt: TGTGCCAGCGGGTCGTTAGCGGAGCAGTTCTTC
v_gene: TRBV5-8; abundance: once; d_gene: -; j_gene: TRBJ2-3; CDR3aa: CASSLGAGGADTQYF; CDR3nt: TGTGCCAGCAGCTTGGGGGCCGGCGGTGCAGATACGCAGTATTTT
v_gene: TRBV24-1; abundance: -; d_gene: -; j_gene: TRBJ2-3; CDR3aa: CATSDWNRGLTDTQYF; CDR3nt: TGTGCCACCAGTGATTGGAACAGGGGACTTACAGATACGCAGTATTTT
v_gene: TRBV7-6; abundance: -; d_gene: -; j_gene: TRBJ2-5; CDR3aa: CASSFFQGIQETQYF; CDR3nt: TGTGCCAGCAGCTTCTTTCAGGGGATCCAAGAGACCCAGTACTTC
v_gene: TRBV6-1; abundance: -; d_gene: -; j_gene: TRBJ1-2; CDR3aa: CASSEAGGYTF; CDR3nt: TGTGCCAGCAGTGAAGCGGGGGGCTACACCTTC
v_gene: TRBV18; abundance: -; d_gene: -; j_gene: TRBJ1-3; CDR3aa: CASSPIDRPHSGNTIYF; CDR3nt: TGTGCCAGCTCACCAATCGACAGACCACACTCTGGAAACACCATATATTTT
v_gene: TRBV5-1; abundance: -; d_gene: TRBD1; j_gene: TRBJ1-5; CDR3aa: CASSSTGGVEPQHF; CDR3nt: TGCGCCAGCAGCTCGACAGGGGGAGTGGAGCCCCAGCATTTT
v_gene: TRBV7-9; abundance: -; d_gene: -; j_gene: TRBJ1-6; CDR3aa: CASSFATSSSYNSPLHF; CDR3nt: TGTGCCAGCAGCTTTGCGACATCCAGCTCCTATAATTCACCCCTCCACTTT
v_gene: TRBV19; abundance: -; d_gene: -; j_gene: TRBJ1-1; CDR3aa: CASSISNRAVNTEAFF; CDR3nt: TGTGCCAGTAGTATATCGAACAGGGCGGTGAACACTGAAGCTTTCTTT
v_gene: TRBV4-2; abundance: -; d_gene: -; j_gene: TRBJ1-2; CDR3aa: CASSQDWHGYTF; CDR3nt: TGTGCCAGCAGCCAAGATTGGCATGGCTACACCTTC
v_gene: TRBV7-2; abundance: -; d_gene: TRBD2; j_gene: TRBJ2-7; CDR3aa: CASSLGSGRARGEQYF; CDR3nt: TGTGCCAGCAGCTTAGGTAGCGGGAGGGCCCGCGGCGAGCAGTACTTC
v_gene: TRBV11-2; abundance: -; d_gene: -; j_gene: TRBJ2-1; CDR3aa: CASSFQVNEQFF; CDR3nt: TGTGCCAGCAGCTTCCAAGTCAATGAGCAGTTCTTC
v_gene: TRBV24-1; abundance: -; d_gene: TRBD1; j_gene: TRBJ2-1; CDR3aa: CATKVRGLNEQFF; CDR3nt: TGTGCCACCAAGGTAAGGGGGCTCAATGAGCAGTTCTTC
v_gene: TRBV6-2/TRBV6-3; abundance: -; d_gene: TRBD1; j_gene: TRBJ1-1; CDR3aa: CASSNRGQKNTEAFF; CDR3nt: TGTGCCAGCAGCAACCGGGGACAGAAGAACACTGAAGCTTTCTTT
v_gene: TRBV11-2; abundance: once; d_gene: -; j_gene: TRBJ1-3; CDR3aa: CASSLTPGSQPNTIYF; CDR3nt: TGTGCCAGCAGCCTAACCCCCGGGAGTCAGCCAAACACCATATATTTT
v_gene: TRBV5-1; abundance: -; d_gene: -; j_gene: TRBJ2-5; CDR3aa: CASSLVSQETQYF; CDR3nt: TGCGCCAGCAGCTTGGTTAGCCAAGAGACCCAGTACTTC
v_gene: TRBV11-3; abundance: -; d_gene: -; j_gene: TRBJ1-1; CDR3aa: CASSFSTGPREAFF; CDR3nt: TGTGCCAGCAGCTTTTCAACGGGCCCCCGCGAAGCTTTCTTT
v_gene: TRBV7-9; abundance: once; d_gene: TRBD1; j_gene: TRBJ1-2; CDR3aa: CASSPDGQGWYGYTF; CDR3nt: TGTGCCAGCAGCCCCGATGGACAGGGGTGGTATGGCTACACCTTC
v_gene: TRBV5-8; abundance: -; d_gene: TRBD1; j_gene: TRBJ2-7; CDR3aa: CASSLGRGPYEQYF; CDR3nt: TGTGCCAGCAGCTTGGGCAGGGGGCCCTACGAGCAGTACTTC
v_gene: TRBV7-9; abundance: -; d_gene: TRBD2; j_gene: TRBJ2-1; CDR3aa: CASSLGGLAGVGYNEQFF; CDR3nt: TGTGCCAGCAGCTTAGGGGGACTAGCGGGAGTAGGCTACAATGAGCAGTTCTTC
v_gene: TRBV4-1; abundance: -; d_gene: -; j_gene: TRBJ2-4; CDR3aa: CASSQEWGTQGQNIQYF; CDR3nt: TGCGCCAGCAGCCAAGAATGGGGGACGCAGGGGCAAAACATTCAGTACTTC
v_gene: TRBV28; abundance: -; d_gene: -; j_gene: TRBJ2-5; CDR3aa: CASSLGGRAETQYF; CDR3nt: TGTGCCAGCAGTCTCGGAGGTCGCGCGGAGACCCAGTACTTC
v_gene: TRBV28; abundance: -; d_gene: TRBD1; j_gene: TRBJ2-5; CDR3aa: CASSLGVRGQETQYF; CDR3nt: TGTGCCAGCAGTTTAGGAGTCAGGGGGCAAGAGACCCAGTACTTC
v_gene: TRBV28; abundance: -; d_gene: -; j_gene: TRBJ2-2; CDR3aa: CASSLLQATGELFF; CDR3nt: TGTGCCAGCAGTTTACTCCAGGCCACCGGGGAGCTGTTTTTT
v_gene: TRBV30; abundance: -; d_gene: -; j_gene: TRBJ2-4; CDR3aa: CAWSFRYEGNLAKNIQYF; CDR3nt: TGTGCCTGGAGTTTTAGGTACGAGGGGAACCTAGCCAAAAACATTCAGTACTTC
v_gene: TRBV19; abundance: -; d_gene: TRBD2; j_gene: TRBJ2-2; CDR3aa: CASSLAGGPGTGELFF; CDR3nt: TGTGCCAGTAGCCTAGCGGGAGGGCCGGGCACCGGGGAGCTGTTTTTT
v_gene: TRBV4-2; abundance: once; d_gene: TRBD2; j_gene: TRBJ2-7; CDR3aa: CASSQGTSGGGSYEQYF; CDR3nt: TGTGCCAGCAGCCAAGGGACTAGCGGGGGGGGATCCTACGAGCAGTACTTC
v_gene: TRBV9; abundance: -; d_gene: TRBD1; j_gene: TRBJ2-5; CDR3aa: CASSAGTGARETQYF; CDR3nt: TGTGCCAGCAGCGCCGGGACAGGGGCACGGGAGACCCAGTACTTC
v_gene: TRBV5-1; abundance: -; d_gene: TRBD1; j_gene: TRBJ2-4; CDR3aa: CASSLDSGGNIQYF; CDR3nt: TGCGCCAGCAGCTTGGATTCAGGGGGAAACATTCAGTACTTC
v_gene: TRBV7-3; abundance: -; d_gene: TRBD2; j_gene: TRBJ2-5; CDR3aa: CASSLIAGVRETQYF; CDR3nt: TGTGCCAGCAGCTTAATAGCGGGAGTCCGAGAGACCCAGTACTTC
v_gene: TRBV6-5; abundance: once; d_gene: -; j_gene: TRBJ1-5; CDR3aa: CASTYSNQPQHF; CDR3nt: TGTGCCAGCACTTATAGCAATCAGCCCCAGCATTTT
v_gene: TRBV7-2; abundance: -; d_gene: -; j_gene: TRBJ2-7; CDR3aa: CASSPLGDYEQYF; CDR3nt: TGTGCCAGCAGCCCCCTAGGGGACTACGAGCAGTACTTC
v_gene: TRBV18; abundance: -; d_gene: -; j_gene: TRBJ1-3; CDR3aa: CASSPGAARGSGNTIYF; CDR3nt: TGTGCCAGCTCACCGGGCGCTGCTCGAGGTTCTGGAAACACCATATATTTT
v_gene: TRBV19; abundance: -; d_gene: -; j_gene: TRBJ1-1; CDR3aa: CASSIGRLEAFF; CDR3nt: TGTGCCAGTAGTATTGGCAGGCTTGAAGCTTTCTTT
v_gene: TRBV10-3; abundance: -; d_gene: -; j_gene: TRBJ1-1; CDR3aa: CAISEAGAGTEAFF; CDR3nt: TGTGCCATCAGTGAGGCAGGGGCTGGTACTGAAGCTTTCTTT
v_gene: TRBV7-9; abundance: -; d_gene: -; j_gene: TRBJ1-5; CDR3aa: CASSSDVGPQHF; CDR3nt: TGTGCCAGCAGCTCCGACGTGGGGCCCCAGCATTTT
v_gene: TRBV6-5; abundance: -; d_gene: -; j_gene: TRBJ2-7; CDR3aa: CASSYSAASGYEQYF; CDR3nt: TGTGCCAGCAGTTACAGTGCCGCTAGTGGCTACGAGCAGTACTTC
v_gene: TRBV5-1; abundance: few; d_gene: -; j_gene: TRBJ2-7; CDR3aa: CASSLDGTYEQYF; CDR3nt: TGCGCCAGCAGCTTGGACGGGACCTACGAGCAGTACTTC